Shown below are 8 T cell receptor beta chains from a single sample sequenced in a study of blood T cell repertoires in COVID-19. Libraries were prepared by immunoSEQ multiplex PCR; TCRdb keeps only in-frame clonotypes and omits some of them. The repertoire includes about 70,000 clones, 70% to 90% of them detected once, and 10% to 15% sits in the top ten. The sequenced sample consisted of peripheral blood. The receptors stem from a human donor in a cohort sampled during active COVID-19.

Only one count was recorded for this clone. The chain couples TRBV18 to TRBJ1-1, with 12 bases identical to TRBD1. Germline CDR1 KGHSH, CDR2 LQKENI. The CDR3 extends over 14 amino acids. Losses at the gene ends were 6 bases for V and 4 bases for J; bases not matched to a gene: 3. The CDR3 is CASSQGQGATEAFF. Here the CDR3 DNA reads TGTGCCAGCTCCCAGGGACAGGGGGCCACTGAAGCTTTCTTT.

This clone occurred a few times. This rearrangement joins TRBV5-1 to TRBJ1-4; D may be TRBD1 (5 bases). The CDR3 consists of 14 residues. The germline V gene has CDR1 SGHRS and CDR2 YFSETQ. The V gene lost 0 bases and the J gene lost 12 bases, with 15 bases spanning the gap. This CDR3 reads CASSLGTAAGELFF. For the CDR3, the DNA is TGCGCCAGCAGCTTGGGGACTGCCGCGGGGGAACTGTTTTTT.

This clone counts as medium-sized (0.01 to 0.1%). This chain links TRBV15 with TRBJ1-2; D uncertain. V shed 0 bases and J shed 2 bases, with 28 bases lying between them. This CDR3 comprises 21 residues. The germline V gene encodes CDR1 LNHNV and CDR2 YYDKDF (reference sequence). CDR3 in amino acids: CATSRDYLPLEGLGNNYGYTF. As DNA, the CDR3 is TGTGCCACCAGCAGAGATTATTTACCTCTCGAGGGATTGGGAAACAACTATGGCTACACCTTC.

The V call is TRBV6-5, the J call TRBJ2-3, with 8 bases matching TRBD1. CDR3 size: 14 residues. The germline V gene has CDR1 MNHEY and CDR2 SVGAGI. In DNA, the CDR3 is TGTGCAACCCTACAGGGGGGCGGCACAGATACGCAGTATTTT. Its translation: CATLQGGGTDTQYF.

CDR3 amino acids: CASSLKGAQNQGYTF. In DNA form, the CDR3 reads TGTGCCAGCAGCTTAAAGGGGGCGCAGAATCAGGGCTACACCTTC. The J gene is TRBJ1-2, the V gene TRBV7-6, with 7 bases that match TRBD1. CDR3 length: 15 amino acids. Germline lookup yields CDR1 SGHVS and CDR2 FNYEAQ. Trimming took 2 bases from V and 8 from J; bases not matched to a gene: 11.

Comments on this clone: Other nucleotide sequences in the sample specify the same CDR3. The rearrangement links TRBV5-1 to TRBJ2-2; D is unresolved. V lost 2 bases, J lost 0 bases, and 5 bases lay in between. CDR1 SGHRS and CDR2 YFSETQ come from the germline V gene. The length of the CDR3 is 14 residues. CDR3 amino acids: CASSLSSNTGELFF. For the CDR3, the DNA is TGCGCCAGCAGCTTAAGCTCGAACACCGGGGAGCTGTTTTTT.

J is TRBJ1-1 and V is TRBV19; no definite D call. The germline gives CDR1 LNHDA, CDR2 SQIVND (reference sequence). This CDR3 spans 13 amino acids. V was clipped by 4 bases and J by 5 bases, with 11 bases between them. CDR3 DNA sequence: TGTGCCAGTAGTAGGGCCCCTGGGACTGAAGCTTTCTTT. Its protein product is CASSRAPGTEAFF.

This chain links TRBV24-1 with TRBJ2-5; 12 bases match TRBD2. V was pared by 4 bases and J by 5 bases, with 13 bases of the junction left unmatched. Germline values: CDR1 KGHDR, CDR2 SFDVKD. The CDR3 spans 18 residues. This CDR3 is CATSETPALAGGVETQYF. DNA of the CDR3: TGTGCCACCAGTGAGACTCCCGCCCTAGCGGGGGGGGTGGAGACCCAGTACTTC.